Listed here is a single T cell receptor beta chain. Its antigen is still unknown. Sequencing used immunoSEQ multiplex PCR; TCRdb keeps in-frame clones, though not all of them. The sample records about 19,000 clones, roughly 77% being singletons. This entry is derived from a study of CD4 T cells in relation to SARS-CoV-2 and coronaviruses. This CDR3 has 15 residues. With 0 bases removed from V and 12 bases from J, the gap between germline ends came to 16 bases. CDR1 is SGDLS and CDR2 is YYNGEE in the germline V gene. The unexposed donors gave CD4+ T cells in about 2010-2019, prior to COVID-19. After more than eight days of culture, CD4+ T cells were isolated. Cells permitting, SARS-CoV-2 S/N and four cold-coronavirus spikes were tested on unexposed-donor CD4+ T cells.

The chain carries TRBV9 and TRBJ1-6; possible D gene TRBD1, 5 bases. This clonotype originated in a human donor in good health. Sequencing input: CD4+ T cells from PBMCs, cultured in vitro. The CDR3 spells CASSVGRQQDGPLHF. The CDR3 coding sequence is TGTGCCAGCAGCGTAGGGAGACAGCAGGACGGACCCCTCCACTTT.